The next 14 T cell receptor beta chains were all read from a single sample in a study of T cells in Graves' hyperthyroidism and ophthalmopathy (dated by TCRdb to the late 2010s). To prepare the library, multiplex PCR was applied. TCRdb shows the sequencer as Illumina HiSeq 2000. TCR beta CDR3 regions were amplified from RNA transcripts. The TCR CDR3 was subjected to a first round of RT-PCR using the HTBI primer set and the Qiagen OneStep RT-PCR kit. TCRdb redid the processing of the public reads, applying fastp at Q25 and MiXCR, and retained in-frame beta chains. When rows share a CDR3 protein, they turn into one entry using the most common DNA and genes. The sample table contains hundreds of thousands of distinct CDR3 sequences; only one count was recorded for about 38% of them. The ten largest clones capture 8.9% of the sample. The sequenced sample consisted of blood. These TCRs come from a man aged 18 to 29 with Graves' hyperthyroidism.

The table lists this clonotype with many counts. This sequence joins TRBV19 and TRBJ1-1; 9 nucleotides align to TRBD1. The CDR3 is 13 residues long. Germline V gene data show CDR1 as LNHDA and CDR2 as SQIVND (reference sequence). J was trimmed by 1 base and V by 7 bases; bases with no gene match: 1. The CDR3 nucleotides are TGTGCCAGTAAGGACAGGGGGAACACTGAAGCTTTCTTT. Protein sequence: CASKDRGNTEAFF.

This clonotype was counted a few times. The chain's CDR3 is CASSRQEYSYEQYF. In DNA, the CDR3 is TGTGCCAGTAGTAGACAGGAATACTCCTACGAGCAGTACTTC. This sequence joins TRBV19 and TRBJ2-7; D may be TRBD1 (6 bases). Trimming shortened V by 4 bases and J by 0 bases, and 10 bases separated the two germline ends. Germline-derived CDR1 and CDR2 are LNHDA and SQIVND (reference sequence). This CDR3 region has 14 residues.

The chain is built from TRBV5-5 and TRBJ1-1; D call uncertain. Trimming shortened V by 0 bases and J by 0 bases, and 12 bases separated the two germline ends. CDR1 and CDR2 from the germline V gene are SGHKS and YYEKEE (reference sequence). The CDR3 loop spans 16 amino acids. CDR3 DNA: TGTGCCAGCAGCTTGGGGGTAGCGAGGCTGAACACTGAAGCTTTCTTT. Protein product: CASSLGVARLNTEAFF.

This clonotype was counted only a few times. The chain couples TRBV6-5 to TRBJ1-1; no firm D call. The V and J ends lost 5 bases and 4 bases respectively, with 14 bases between them. The germline CDR1 and CDR2 sequences are MNHEY and SVGAGI. The CDR3 extends over 14 amino acids. The CDR3 protein is CASSVPVEGTEAFF. The CDR3, as DNA: TGTGCCAGCAGTGTTCCTGTCGAGGGCACTGAAGCTTTCTTT.

This clonotype appeared many times. V is TRBV10-2 and J is TRBJ1-2, with D hard to call. The germline V gene has CDR1 WSHSY and CDR2 SAAADI. Trimming removed 3 bases at V and 6 bases at J, with 8 bases between. This CDR3 contains 12 residues. The CDR3 bases are TGCGCCAGCAGTGACTGGGAAGATGGCTACACCTTC. Translating gives CASSDWEDGYTF.

The rearrangement uses TRBV2 and TRBJ1-2, with TRBD1 identical over 8 bases. Losses at the gene ends were 6 bases for V and 4 bases for J; bases not matched to a gene: 13. The CDR3 length is 16 residues. The germline V gene encodes CDR1 SNHLY and CDR2 FYNNEI. The CDR3 region has the DNA TGTGCCAGCAGGGCTGCTTGGACAGGGAAGGTCTATGGCTACACCTTC. Protein: CASRAAWTGKVYGYTF.

The J gene is TRBJ2-7, the V gene TRBV5-1; 11 nucleotides line up with TRBD2. Germline CDR1 reads SGHRS; CDR2 reads YFSETQ. V dropped 2 bases and J dropped 2; count of bases not matched to a gene: 6. This CDR3 spans 16 amino acids. The CDR3 here is CASSFRLAGLPYEQYF. The CDR3 DNA reads as TGCGCCAGCAGCTTTAGACTAGCGGGACTGCCCTACGAGCAGTACTTC.

This clonotype has only a few counts. The chain uses TRBV20-1 and TRBJ1-4; D is ambiguous. The CDR3 sequence is 13 residues long. Germline CDR1 reads DFQATT; CDR2 reads SNEGSKA (reference sequence). Trimming pared 5 bases from V and 4 bases from J, leaving 11 bases between. In DNA form, the CDR3 reads TGCAGTGCTGACCGATACGATAATGAAAAACTGTTTTTT. As protein: CSADRYDNEKLFF.

This clonotype was detected only a few times. The V call is TRBV3-1, the J call TRBJ2-7; perhaps D is TRBD1 or TRBD2 (5 bases each). The germline V gene has CDR1 LGHDT and CDR2 YNNKEL (reference sequence). This CDR3 is 13 amino acids long. The germline V and J ends were trimmed by 2 bases and 6 bases, with 11 bases remaining between them. CDR3 loop: CASSQLGDGEQYF. Written as DNA, the CDR3 is TGTGCCAGCAGCCAACTTGGGGACGGCGAGCAGTACTTC.

The sample holds many counts of this clonotype. V gene TRBV29-1 combines with J gene TRBJ1-1, with a weak D call TRBD1 (5 bases). CDR3 length equals 13 residues. Germline V gene data show CDR1 as SQVTM and CDR2 as ANQGSEA. Trimming cost V 0 bases and J 6 bases, with 11 bases left between them. The CDR3 region is CSVEEEWGAEAFF. CDR3 DNA sequence: TGCAGCGTTGAAGAAGAATGGGGGGCTGAAGCTTTCTTT.

The chain employs TRBV4-1 and TRBJ2-7; D is undetermined. CDR1 is MGHRA, CDR2 YSYEKL, per germline. This CDR3 comprises 15 residues. Between the trimmed V and J ends, which lost 1 base and 4 bases, there was a span of 14 bases. CDR3 bases: TGCGCCAGCAGCCAAGTCGCCTCGGATCCTTACGAGCAGTACTTC. Residues: CASSQVASDPYEQYF.

The gene calls are TRBV29-1 and TRBJ2-3; TRBD1 matches at 8 bases. The junction had 10 bases not matched to a gene; V was cut back by 6 bases and J by 5 bases. CDR1 and CDR2 from the germline V gene are SQVTM and ANQGSEA. The CDR3 contains 14 residues. The CDR3 DNA follows: TGCAGCGTGTCCCGCCGACAGGGGCAAGATACGCAGTATTTT. This gives the protein CSVSRRQGQDTQYF.

This clonotype was seen only a few times. The gene calls are TRBV7-9 and TRBJ2-5; D ambiguous. This CDR3 has 15 amino acids. CDR1 SEHNR and CDR2 FQNEAQ come from the germline V gene (reference sequence). Trimming removed 1 base at V and 5 bases at J, with 14 bases between. The CDR3 reads CASSLDATPRETQYF. DNA for the CDR3: TGTGCCAGCAGCTTAGACGCTACCCCCAGGGAGACCCAGTACTTC. The variable domain in full, completed from reference TRBV7-9 and TRBJ2-5, reads DTGVSQNPRHKITKRGQNVTFRCDPISEHNRLYWYRQTLGQGPEFLTYFQNEAQLEKSRLLSDRFSAERPKGSFSTLEIQRTEQGDSAMYLCASSLDATPRETQYFGPGTRLLVL.

The CDR3 DNA is TGTGCCGCCTCTTTGCAGCGCAGCACCGGGGAGCTGTTTTTT. It is translated as CAASLQRSTGELFF. The chain carries TRBV19 and TRBJ2-2; D not resolved. Trimming took 11 bases from V and 4 from J, leaving 17 bases between them. Germline CDR1 LNHDA, CDR2 SQIVND (reference sequence). The CDR3 runs to 14 residues.